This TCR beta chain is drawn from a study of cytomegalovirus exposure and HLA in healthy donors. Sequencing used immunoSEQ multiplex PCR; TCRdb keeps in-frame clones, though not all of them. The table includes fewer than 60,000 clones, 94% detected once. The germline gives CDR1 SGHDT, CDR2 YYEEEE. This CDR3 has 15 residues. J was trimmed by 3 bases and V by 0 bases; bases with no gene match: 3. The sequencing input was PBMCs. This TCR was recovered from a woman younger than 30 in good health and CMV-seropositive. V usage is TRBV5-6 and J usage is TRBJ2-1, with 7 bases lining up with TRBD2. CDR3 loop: CASSLGLADYNEQFF. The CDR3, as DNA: TGTGCCAGCAGCTTGGGACTAGCAGACTACAATGAGCAGTTCTTC. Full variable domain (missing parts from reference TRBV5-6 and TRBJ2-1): DAGVTQSPTHLIKTRGQQVTLRCSPKSGHDTVSWYQQALGQGPQFIFQYYEEEERQRGNFPDRFSGHQFPNYSSELNVNALLLGDSALYLCASSLGLADYNEQFFGPGTRLTVL.